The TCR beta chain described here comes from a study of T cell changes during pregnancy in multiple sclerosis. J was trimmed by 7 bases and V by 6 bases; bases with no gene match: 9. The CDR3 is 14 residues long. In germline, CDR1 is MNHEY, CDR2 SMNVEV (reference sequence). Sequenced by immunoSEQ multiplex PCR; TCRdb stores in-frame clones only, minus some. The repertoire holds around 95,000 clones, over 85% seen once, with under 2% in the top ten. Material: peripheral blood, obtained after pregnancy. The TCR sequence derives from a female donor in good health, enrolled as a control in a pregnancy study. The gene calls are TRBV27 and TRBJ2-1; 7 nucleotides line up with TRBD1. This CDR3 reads CASSSLDRANEQFF. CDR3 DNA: TGTGCCAGCAGCTCCCTAGACAGGGCAAATGAGCAGTTCTTC.